These 14 T cell receptor beta chains came from one sample sequenced in a study of patients and donors after allogeneic stem cell transplantation (dated by TCRdb to 2019 to 2021). The library relied on RT-PCR. The instrument was a NextSeq 550. TCRdb cleaned the public reads at Q25 with fastp, built clones with MiXCR and kept in-frame beta chains. Rows are combined by CDR3 protein, so each entry shows the most common genes and DNA. The sample includes approximately 430,000 distinct CDR3 sequences, with more than 15% observed a single time. In total, the top ten clones hold 6% to 8% of the sample. The sequenced material came from blood, either unsorted or a sorted T cell fraction (not recorded which). These receptors came from a human donor who was either an allogeneic HSCT recipient or a stem cell or donor lymphocyte infusion donor (not recorded which). It is not recorded whose cells these are; they may come from a transplant donor.

The chain carries TRBV20-1 and TRBJ2-7, with 11 bases lining up with TRBD2. This CDR3 has 15 residues. Unmatched junction bases numbered 6, after V lost 4 bases and J lost 1 base. CDR1 DFQATT and CDR2 SNEGSKA come from the germline V gene (reference sequence). DNA of the CDR3: TGCAGTGCTACCGGGACTAGCGGAATATCCTACGAGCAGTACTTC. Its translation: CSATGTSGISYEQYF.

This chain connects TRBV5-6 to TRBJ2-1; the match to TRBD2 covers 9 bases. Per germline, CDR1 SGHDT and CDR2 YYEEEE. This CDR3 is built from 16 residues. Germline trimming cut 4 bases from V and 4 bases from J; bases unmatched to any gene: 9. This CDR3 is CASSNLLAGSYNEQFF. CDR3 coding DNA: TGTGCCAGCAGCAACCTTCTAGCGGGATCTTACAATGAGCAGTTCTTC.

At least ten counts were recorded for this clonotype. V and J are TRBV7-2 and TRBJ2-3; a possible D gene is TRBD2 (5 bases). Germline-derived CDR1 and CDR2 are SGHTA and FQGNSA. The V end lost 6 bases, the J end lost 0 bases, and 7 bases lay between the germline ends. The CDR3 length is 13 residues. Here the CDR3 DNA reads TGTGCCAGCAGTCAGCGGAGCACAGATACGCAGTATTTT. Protein product: CASSQRSTDTQYF.

V gene TRBV2 combines with J gene TRBJ1-3; perhaps TRBD1 as D (5 bases). This CDR3 has 14 amino acids. Germline V gene sequence: CDR1 SNHLY, CDR2 FYNNEI. The V end was cut by 1 base, the J end by 2 bases, with 6 bases between. The CDR3 reads CASSEGGTGNTIYF. The DNA of the CDR3 is TGTGCCAGCAGTGAAGGGGGGACTGGAAACACCATATATTTT.

This clonotype occurred a few times. CDR3: CASSLETWTEAFF. In nucleotides, the CDR3 is TGCGCCAGCAGCTTGGAGACGTGGACTGAAGCTTTCTTT. This chain links TRBV5-1 with TRBJ1-1; D uncertain. This CDR3 is 13 amino acids long. Germline CDR1 reads SGHRS; CDR2 reads YFSETQ. Trimming pared 0 bases from V and 5 bases from J, leaving 8 bases between.

This chain links TRBV3-1 with TRBJ1-3; D gene uncertain. Germline V gives CDR1 LGHDT, CDR2 YNNKEL (reference sequence). This CDR3 has 13 amino acids. The ends were cut back, 3 bases at V and 4 bases at J, with 7 bases in the middle. CDR3 sequence reads: CASSHNSGNTIYF. For the CDR3, the DNA is TGTGCCAGCAGCCATAATTCGGGAAACACCATATATTTT.

This clonotype came up a few times. The V call is TRBV6-5, the J call TRBJ2-2; TRBD2 aligns across 9 bases. The V gene end was trimmed by 4 bases and the J gene end by 3 bases; junction bases not matched to a gene: 9. This CDR3 comprises 17 residues. Germline V CDR1 and CDR2: MNHEY, SVGAGI. Here the CDR3 DNA reads TGTGCCAGCAGTTCCCAATTGACTAGCGGTTACACCGGGGAGCTGTTTTTT. It translates to CASSSQLTSGYTGELFF.

In its sample, this clonotype was seen a few times. The V gene is TRBV6-5, the J gene TRBJ1-2; the D gene is possibly TRBD1 (5 bases). The germline gives CDR1 MNHEY, CDR2 SVGAGI. CDR3 length: 12 residues. Trimming removed 9 bases at V and 3 bases at J, with 11 bases between. The CDR3 nucleotides are TGTGCCAGTGGTGGGGGGGACTATGGCTACACCTTC. Residues: CASGGGDYGYTF.

The chain recombines TRBV4-1 with TRBJ2-7; a possible D gene is TRBD2 (5 bases). Germline V gene lookup returns CDR1 MGHRA and CDR2 YSYEKL. CDR3 size: 15 residues. V lost 3 bases and J lost 0, with 12 bases in between. Here the CDR3 DNA reads TGCGCCAGCAGCCAGGGAGTTTTCGCCTCCTACGAGCAGTACTTC. Protein: CASSQGVFASYEQYF.

In its sample, this clonotype was seen once. The chain joins TRBV27 to TRBJ1-2; tentatively, D is TRBD1 (5 bases). Trimming left V 2 bases short and J 8 bases short, with 18 bases between. Germline CDR1 reads MNHEY; CDR2 reads SMNVEV (reference sequence). CDR3 length equals 15 residues. CDR3: CASSLGAGAASGYTF. The CDR3 DNA follows: TGTGCCAGCAGTTTAGGGGCCGGGGCAGCATCGGGCTACACCTTC.

The chain recombines TRBV9 with TRBJ2-5; either TRBD1 or TRBD2 may supply D (6 bases each). The V gene lost 2 bases and the J gene lost 2 bases, with 22 bases spanning the gap. The germline CDR1 and CDR2 sequences are SGDLS and YYNGEE. The CDR3 is made up of 18 amino acids. The CDR3 nucleotides read TGTGCCAGCAGCGTCTCCCCAGGGTGGGGGGCTTCACAAGAGACCCAGTACTTC. Translated: CASSVSPGWGASQETQYF.

V gene TRBV7-9 combines with J gene TRBJ1-1; tentatively, D is TRBD1 (6 bases). V gave up 0 bases and J gave up 8 bases, with 13 bases separating them. This CDR3 has 14 residues. The germline V gene encodes CDR1 SEHNR and CDR2 FQNEAQ (reference sequence). CDR3 sequence: CASSLAPPQGEAFF. CDR3 nucleotide sequence: TGTGCCAGCAGCTTAGCGCCCCCACAGGGAGAAGCTTTCTTT.

This clonotype occurred a few times. The chain combines TRBV24-1 with TRBJ2-7; TRBD2 is a possible D gene (6 bases). This CDR3 contains 14 residues. V was shortened by 5 bases and J by 3 bases, with 13 bases between the two germline ends. The germline CDR1 and CDR2 sequences are KGHDR and SFDVKD. CDR3 sequence: CATSGGIHDYEQYF. CDR3 coding DNA: TGTGCCACCAGTGGCGGGATTCACGACTACGAGCAGTACTTC.

This clonotype turned up a few times. The chain joins TRBV5-1 to TRBJ2-7; D not resolved. CDR1 is SGHRS and CDR2 is YFSETQ in the germline V gene. V lost 1 base and J 2 bases, leaving 7 bases between the germline ends. This CDR3 is built from 13 residues. The CDR3 loop reads CASSLNQPYEQYF. The CDR3 DNA follows: TGCGCCAGCAGCTTGAACCAACCCTACGAGCAGTACTTC.